This T cell receptor beta chain comes out of a study of blood T cells in healthy people across ages. General study points: The diversity estimates, figures obtained from one million T cells, were considered underestimates.

Each sample gave at least 6 million isolated PBMCs. As concerns this clonotype: Its specificity is not known. At one of its ends the junction is not consistent with the germline gene, which may arise from a read error.

This CDR3 is built from 13 residues. In germline, CDR1 is LGHDT, CDR2 YNNKEL (reference sequence). A second about 6 to 11 cycle PCR used barcoded and J-beta primers. TCRdb fed the 5' RACE reads into MiXCR, producing one record per CDR3 protein. The sample includes some 1.5 million distinct CDR3 sequences, about 45% of them seen just once. This TCR was sampled from a woman in her late teens or twenties in good health. This chain joins TRBV3-1 and TRBJ1-2; 8 bases line up with TRBD1. Sequences were obtained from blood. The CDR3 spells CTSSQGQGRGYTF. CDR3 coding DNA: TGTACCAGCAGCCAAGGACAGGGACGTGGCTACACCTTC.